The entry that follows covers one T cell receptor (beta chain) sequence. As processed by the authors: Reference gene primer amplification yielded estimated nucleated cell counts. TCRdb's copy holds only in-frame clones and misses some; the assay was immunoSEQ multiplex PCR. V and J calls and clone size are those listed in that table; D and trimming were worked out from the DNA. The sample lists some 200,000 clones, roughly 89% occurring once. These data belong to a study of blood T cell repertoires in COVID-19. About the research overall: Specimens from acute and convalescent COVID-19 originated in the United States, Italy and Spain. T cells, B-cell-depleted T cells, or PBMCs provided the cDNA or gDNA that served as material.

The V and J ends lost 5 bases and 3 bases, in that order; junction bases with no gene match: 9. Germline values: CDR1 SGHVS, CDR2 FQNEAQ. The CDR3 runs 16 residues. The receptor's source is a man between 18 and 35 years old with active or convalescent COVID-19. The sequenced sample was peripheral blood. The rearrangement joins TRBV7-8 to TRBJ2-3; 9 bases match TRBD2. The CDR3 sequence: CASSPRTSDWTDTQYF. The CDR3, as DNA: TGTGCCAGCAGCCCACGGACTAGCGATTGGACAGATACGCAGTATTTT.